The 32 T cell receptor beta chains below were found in one sample sequenced in a study of OX40 agonist ivuxolimab in advanced cancers. Method: immunoSEQ multiplex PCR; TCRdb's copy keeps in-frame clones and lacks some. The sample has about 79,000 clones; 91% are singletons. The sample consisted of CD4+ or CD8+ T cells sorted from blood, taken in a trial of the OX40 agonist ivuxolimab. The receptors here all came from an adult with an advanced solid tumor such as melanoma, head and neck, liver or kidney cancer.

The rearrangement links TRBV6-5 to TRBJ2-7; no clear D. The CDR3 loop spans 12 amino acids. Germline CDR1 is MNHEY and CDR2 is SVGAGI. Trimming took 0 bases from V and 7 from J, leaving 7 bases between them. The CDR3 DNA reads TGTGCCAGCAGTTACTCACTTGGGGAGCAGTACTTC. This translates into CASSYSLGEQYF.

The gene calls are TRBV30 and TRBJ2-1; 10 nucleotides agree with TRBD2. The trim removed 1 base at V and 9 bases at J, leaving 3 bases unmatched. Germline V lookup: CDR1 GTSNPN, CDR2 SVGIG (reference sequence). This CDR3 is 13 amino acids long. The chain's CDR3 is CAWSGLAGVEQFF. CDR3 coding DNA: TGTGCCTGGAGTGGGCTAGCGGGAGTTGAGCAGTTCTTC.

Worth noting for this clone: The DNA is left out, because the CDR3 cannot be placed on it with certainty; the CDR3 is given as TCRdb lists it. The J gene is TRBJ2-7, the V gene TRBV5-1; TRBD2 is the table's D call, not checked against the DNA. The CDR3 is 17 residues long, ends included. Germline CDR1 reads SGHRS; CDR2 reads YFSETQ. The CDR3 loop is CASSLEVEDFGSGEQYF.

The gene calls are TRBV18 and TRBJ2-6; D is undetermined. CDR1 and CDR2 (germline): KGHSH, LQKENI. V lost 5 bases and J lost 1, with 9 bases in between. The CDR3 is 15 amino acids. The CDR3: CASSATKSGANVLTF. DNA for the CDR3: TGTGCCAGCTCAGCGACGAAATCTGGGGCCAACGTCCTGACTTTC.

This chain links TRBV28 with TRBJ1-2; no clear D. The CDR3 loop spans 13 amino acids. Between the trimmed V and J ends, which lost 8 bases and 1 base, there was a span of 11 bases. Germline values: CDR1 MDHEN, CDR2 SYDVKM. Written as DNA, the CDR3 is TGTGCCAGCCACAACGGACTTAACTATGGCTACACCTTC. Translated, it gives CASHNGLNYGYTF.

This chain uses TRBV6-1 with TRBJ1-2; D perhaps matches TRBD1 (5 bases). Trimming took 6 bases from V and 4 from J, leaving 18 bases between them. CDR3 length: 15 residues. CDR1 MNHNS and CDR2 SASEGT come from the germline V gene. CDR3 coding DNA: TGTGCCAGCAGGAGGGACGCATTAGACGGCTATGGCTACACCTTC. Its translation is CASRRDALDGYGYTF.

This chain connects TRBV5-1 to TRBJ1-6; no firm D call. In germline, CDR1 is SGHRS, CDR2 YFSETQ. V lost 0 bases and J 14 bases, leaving 12 bases between the germline ends. This CDR3 comprises 13 residues. The CDR3 region has the DNA TGCGCCAGCAGCTTGGAGAGGAGAGAGGCCCTCCACTTT. It codes for CASSLERREALHF.

The chain joins TRBV6-5 to TRBJ1-3, with D uncertain. Trimming removed 4 bases from V and 0 bases from J, with 10 bases in between. CDR1 and CDR2 (germline): MNHEY, SVGAGI. This CDR3 is built from 15 residues. The CDR3 bases are TGTGCCAGCAGTTCCGGGGTGTTCTCTGGAAACACCATATATTTT. This translates into CASSSGVFSGNTIYF.

The chain combines TRBV14 with TRBJ1-1; D might be TRBD1 (6 bases). V shed 1 base and J shed 11 bases, with 8 bases lying between them. The CDR3 is 11 amino acids. Germline V lookup: CDR1 SGHDN, CDR2 FVKESK. The CDR3 DNA reads TGTGCCAGCAGCCAAGGGGGGGCGGCTTTCTTT. Translation: CASSQGGAAFF.

This chain joins TRBV19 and TRBJ2-3; possibly TRBD2 for D (5 bases). Germline values: CDR1 LNHDA, CDR2 SQIVND (reference sequence). This CDR3 spans 14 amino acids. Deletions cut 1 base from V and 3 bases from J, with 8 bases between. The CDR3 is CASSIGLATDTQYF. CDR3 DNA: TGTGCCAGTAGTATAGGTCTAGCAACAGATACGCAGTATTTT.

The chain employs TRBV6-1 and TRBJ2-7; D is undetermined. V lost 1 base and J 2 bases, leaving 12 bases between the germline ends. The CDR3 extends over 15 amino acids. CDR1 and CDR2 from the germline V gene are MNHNS and SASEGT. The CDR3 region is CASSEGAALAYEQYF. The DNA for the CDR3 is TGTGCCAGCAGTGAAGGGGCAGCCCTCGCCTACGAGCAGTACTTC.

This clone was detected a few times. This sequence joins TRBV7-9 and TRBJ1-2; no clear D. The V gene lost 1 base and the J gene lost 8 bases, with 5 bases spanning the gap. Germline V gene data show CDR1 as SEHNR and CDR2 as FQNEAQ (reference sequence). This CDR3 is 11 amino acids long. CDR3 nucleotide sequence: TGTGCCAGCAGCTTAGTCGCCGGCTACACCTTC. Translation gives CASSLVAGYTF.

V usage is TRBV9 and J usage is TRBJ1-2; TRBD1 matches at 9 bases. Trimming removed 3 bases from V and 12 bases from J; junction bases left unmatched: 9. The CDR3 is made up of 13 amino acids. Germline CDR1 and CDR2: SGDLS and YYNGEE. CDR3 nucleotide sequence: TGTGCCAGCAGCGCCACCTCGGACAGGGGCCACACCTTC. This encodes CASSATSDRGHTF.

J is TRBJ2-5 and V is TRBV2; 8 bases line up with TRBD2. J gave up 1 base and V 6 bases, and 25 bases lay outside the gene matches. Germline V lookup: CDR1 SNHLY, CDR2 FYNNEI. This CDR3 is built from 21 residues. The CDR3 sequence is CASSYVPALAAAGFAQETQYF. The CDR3 bases are TGTGCCAGCAGCTACGTACCCGCACTAGCGGCCGCAGGGTTCGCCCAAGAGACCCAGTACTTC.

The rearrangement joins TRBV28 to TRBJ1-5; perhaps TRBD1 as D (5 bases). V lost 4 bases and J 3 bases, leaving 10 bases between the germline ends. Germline V gene data show CDR1 as MDHEN and CDR2 as SYDVKM. The CDR3 has 14 residues. This CDR3 is CASSSGAHNQPQHF. CDR3 in DNA: TGTGCCAGCAGTTCCGGGGCCCACAATCAGCCCCAGCATTTT. The variable domain in full, completed from reference TRBV28 and TRBJ1-5, reads DVKVTQSSRYLVKRTGEKVFLECVQDMDHENMFWYRQDPGLGLRLIYFSYDVKMKEKGDIPEGYSVSREKKERFSLILESASTNQTSMYLCASSSGAHNQPQHFGDGTRLSIL.

The chain employs TRBV9 and TRBJ2-5; the D gene is possibly TRBD2 (6 bases). Trimming left V 3 bases short and J 10 bases short, with 19 bases between. Germline-derived CDR1 and CDR2 are SGDLS and YYNGEE. The CDR3 runs 14 residues. CDR3 loop: CASSEGGDPRSQYF. The CDR3 DNA sequence: TGTGCCAGCAGCGAGGGCGGGGACCCCCGGAGCCAGTACTTC.

V and J are TRBV4-1 and TRBJ2-7; tentatively, D is TRBD1 or TRBD2 (5 bases each). Germline CDR1 reads MGHRA; CDR2 reads YSYEKL. Trimming took off 4 bases at V and 5 bases at J, with 12 bases between the two ends. There are 13 residues in the CDR3. The DNA for the CDR3 is TGCGCCAGCAGCCCCCAGGGACGGGACGAGCAGTACTTC. It yields the protein CASSPQGRDEQYF.

The chain is built from TRBV5-4 and TRBJ1-2; D unresolved. Per germline, CDR1 SGHNT and CDR2 YYREEE (reference sequence). Trimming cost V 0 bases and J 5 bases, with 11 bases left between them. There are 14 residues in the CDR3. The CDR3 here is CASSLAPPQYGYTF. DNA of the CDR3: TGTGCCAGCAGCTTGGCCCCCCCACAGTATGGCTACACCTTC.

V usage is TRBV30 and J usage is TRBJ1-2; possible D gene TRBD1, 5 bases. The germline gives CDR1 GTSNPN, CDR2 SVGIG (reference sequence). The CDR3 sequence is 14 residues long. The V end was cut by 2 bases, the J end by 4 bases, with 14 bases between. The CDR3 DNA follows: TGTGCCTGGAGTACGTTTACAGGTTCCTATGGCTACACCTTC. This translates into CAWSTFTGSYGYTF.

The rearrangement uses TRBV6-4 and TRBJ2-1, with D perhaps TRBD1 or TRBD2 (5 bases each). V was cut by 4 bases and J by 10 bases, with 11 bases left in between. This CDR3 contains 12 residues. The germline gives CDR1 MRHNA, CDR2 SNTAGT. CDR3 region: CASSAQGDEQFF. The CDR3, as DNA: TGTGCCAGCAGTGCCCAGGGAGACGAGCAGTTCTTC.

The chain links TRBV11-2 to TRBJ2-2; D gene unclear. Trimming shortened V by 0 bases and J by 4 bases, and 9 bases separated the two germline ends. The CDR3 extends over 15 amino acids. Germline values: CDR1 SGHAT, CDR2 FQNNGV. This CDR3 is CASSLEASFTGELFF. Written as DNA, the CDR3 is TGTGCCAGCAGCTTAGAGGCGTCTTTCACCGGGGAGCTGTTTTTT.

The chain recombines TRBV21-1 with TRBJ2-1. TRBV21-1 has pseudogene status. The CDR3 is 11 amino acids. The CDR3 DNA sequence: TGTGCCAGCAGCAGTTGGGACGGAAGGGTCTTC. Residues: CASSSWDGRVF.

The CDR3 here is CASSPGDHTDTQYF. CDR3 coding DNA: TGCGCCAGCAGCCCAGGGGACCACACAGATACGCAGTATTTT. The genes are TRBV5-1 and TRBJ2-3; possible D gene TRBD1, 6 bases. The CDR3 extends over 14 amino acids. V dropped 4 bases and J dropped 2 bases, with 11 bases sitting between them. Germline CDR1 reads SGHRS; CDR2 reads YFSETQ.

This chain links TRBV27 with TRBJ2-1; possibly TRBD1 or TRBD2 for D (5 bases each). Germline CDR1 MNHEY, CDR2 SMNVEV (reference sequence). V shed 4 bases and J shed 10 bases, with 14 bases lying between them. CDR3 length: 13 residues. CDR3 loop: CASSSYSGTEQFF. The CDR3 nucleotides read TGTGCCAGCAGTTCCTACTCCGGGACGGAGCAGTTCTTC.

The chain is built from TRBV13 and TRBJ2-7; 7 bases are shared with TRBD1. The CDR3 is 16 amino acids. Germline CDR1 PRHDT, CDR2 FYEKMQ (reference sequence). J lost 3 bases, V lost 0 bases, and 8 bases had no gene match. The CDR3 DNA is TGTGCCAGCAGCTTAGGAGCGACAGGGAAATTCTACGAGCAGTACTTC. It translates to CASSLGATGKFYEQYF.

The gene calls are TRBV10-3 and TRBJ2-1, with D maybe TRBD1 (5 bases). Deletions cut 0 bases from V and 5 bases from J, with 23 bases between. Germline values: CDR1 ENHRY, CDR2 SYGVKD. The CDR3 has 19 residues. CDR3 residues: CAISESDRYLLSPNNEQFF. The CDR3, as DNA: TGTGCCATCAGTGAGTCCGACAGATATCTATTGTCGCCTAACAATGAGCAGTTCTTC.

This chain links TRBV18 with TRBJ1-3; no firm D call. Germline V gene data show CDR1 as KGHSH and CDR2 as LQKENI. CDR3 length: 17 residues. V lost 1 base and J 0 bases, leaving 13 bases between the germline ends. The DNA of the CDR3 is TGTGCCAGCTCACCACGGGTCGGCGGCGACTCTGGAAACACCATATATTTT. It codes for CASSPRVGGDSGNTIYF.

The J gene is TRBJ1-4, the V gene TRBV2; D ambiguous. CDR1 is SNHLY and CDR2 is FYNNEI in the germline V gene. This CDR3 is 12 amino acids long. V was cut by 5 bases and J by 8 bases, with 9 bases left in between. Written as DNA, the CDR3 is TGTGCCAGCAGTACGGACCAGGAAAAACTGTTTTTT. Translation: CASSTDQEKLFF.

The chain joins TRBV19 to TRBJ2-7, with D unresolved. The germline V and J ends were trimmed by 2 bases and 5 bases, with 4 bases remaining between them. The length of the CDR3 is 11 residues. Per the germline V gene, CDR1 is LNHDA and CDR2 is SQIVND (reference sequence). CDR3 nucleotide sequence: TGTGCCAGTAGTATAAGGGACGAGCAGTACTTC. Amino acid sequence: CASSIRDEQYF.

J is TRBJ1-4 and V is TRBV6-6; D not certain. Germline-derived CDR1 and CDR2 are MNHNY and SVGAGI (reference sequence). CDR3 length: 16 amino acids. V was clipped by 2 bases and J by 0 bases, with 10 bases between them. CDR3 sequence reads: CASSYDDTATNEKLFF. In DNA form, the CDR3 reads TGTGCCAGCAGTTACGACGACACAGCAACTAATGAAAAACTGTTTTTT.

The rearrangement joins TRBV6-5 to TRBJ2-3; D remains ambiguous. Per the germline V gene, CDR1 is MNHEY and CDR2 is SVGAGI. V was cut by 6 bases and J by 0 bases, with 13 bases left in between. The CDR3 has 15 amino acids. CDR3 coding DNA: TGTGCCAGCAGGCCGGAAGCACTGAGCACAGATACGCAGTATTTT. This translates into CASRPEALSTDTQYF.

The chain has TRBV11-1 and TRBJ2-5; no definite D call. Per the germline V gene, CDR1 is SGHAT and CDR2 is FQDESV (reference sequence). The CDR3 sequence is 13 residues long. Trimming removed 3 bases from V and 1 base from J, with 6 bases in between. The CDR3 protein is CASSFGTQETQYF. The CDR3 DNA is TGTGCCAGCAGCTTCGGAACCCAAGAGACCCAGTACTTC. Full variable domain (rest looked up from reference TRBV11-1 and TRBJ2-5): EAEVAQSPRYKITEKSQAVAFWCDPISGHATLYWYRQILGQGPELLVQFQDESVVDDSQLPKDRFSAERLKGVDSTLKIQPAELGDSAMYLCASSFGTQETQYFGPGTRLLVL.